One sample yielded the 32 T cell receptor beta chains listed below, sequenced in a study of blood T cell repertoires in COVID-19. Data came from immunoSEQ multiplex PCR; TCRdb stores just in-frame clones and leaves some out. Of some 200,000 clones listed, more than 80% were seen once; the top ten hold more than 9.5%. The specimen sequenced was peripheral blood. The receptors originated from a woman in her thirties or forties with COVID-19, enrolled during active disease.

V usage is TRBV4-1 and J usage is TRBJ2-1, with 15 positions matching TRBD2. V trimming: 7 bases; J trimming: 4 bases; junction bases outside the gene matches: 8. CDR3 length equals 17 residues. Germline V CDR1 and CDR2: MGHRA, YSYEKL. The DNA of the CDR3 is TGCGCCAGCAAACCAAAAGGACTAGCGGGAGGGTACAATGAGCAGTTCTTC. Translated: CASKPKGLAGGYNEQFF.

This sequence joins TRBV12-3 or TRBV12-4 and TRBJ1-6; weak D call: TRBD1 (6 bases). CDR3 length: 12 amino acids. V shed 3 bases and J shed 11 bases, with 8 bases lying between them. For the CDR3, the DNA is TGTGCCAGCAGTTTTCAGGGGACACCCCTCCACTTT. This sequence encodes CASSFQGTPLHF.

The chain recombines TRBV6-5 with TRBJ2-7; TRBD2 aligns across 13 bases. V lost 6 bases to trimming and J lost 6 bases; unmatched junction nucleotides: 8. This CDR3 comprises 15 residues. Per germline, CDR1 MNHEY and CDR2 SVGAGI. CDR3 loop: CASRFEGLAGSEQYF. The CDR3 DNA is TGTGCCAGCAGATTCGAGGGACTAGCGGGAAGCGAGCAGTACTTC.

This chain links TRBV4-1 with TRBJ2-1, with 9 bases identical to TRBD1. Looked up from germline, CDR1 is MGHRA and CDR2 is YSYEKL. This CDR3 is built from 15 residues. V lost 5 bases and J lost 7; bases outside the gene matches: 9. CDR3 coding DNA: TGCGCCAGCAGCACCGACAGGGGGTTAGTGAATGAGCAGTTCTTC. As protein: CASSTDRGLVNEQFF.

This chain links TRBV7-2 with TRBJ2-3, with 7 bases that match TRBD1. The germline gives CDR1 SGHTA, CDR2 FQGNSA. V lost 1 base and J lost 5; bases outside the gene matches: 0. The CDR3 is made up of 13 amino acids. For the CDR3, the DNA is TGTGCCAGCAGCTTAGACAGGGGAGATACGCAGTATTTT. Amino acids: CASSLDRGDTQYF.

The chain recombines TRBV5-8 with TRBJ1-1; no clear D gene. With 4 bases removed from V and 1 base from J, the gap between germline ends came to 14 bases. The CDR3 length is 15 residues. CDR1 is SGHTS and CDR2 is YDEGEE in the germline V gene. CDR3 DNA sequence: TGTGCCAGCAGCCATCCCCACAACCGGAACACTGAAGCTTTCTTT. This translates into CASSHPHNRNTEAFF.

The V and J genes are TRBV15 and TRBJ2-1, with D perhaps TRBD1 (5 bases). The CDR3 contains 16 residues. Trimming removed 0 bases from V and 2 bases from J, with 11 bases in between. Per the germline V gene, CDR1 is LNHNV and CDR2 is YYDKDF (reference sequence). CDR3 nucleotide sequence: TGTGCCACCAGCAGAGATTTAGGCAGGGCCTACAATGAGCAGTTCTTC. It yields the protein CATSRDLGRAYNEQFF.

This clone was seen once. The chain links TRBV19 to TRBJ2-7; 11 bases map to TRBD1. This CDR3 has 14 residues. The V gene end was trimmed by 6 bases and the J gene end by 4 bases; junction bases not matched to a gene: 5. The V gene's germline CDR1 is LNHDA and CDR2 SQIVND (reference sequence). CDR3 in DNA: TGTGCCAGTAGCGCCGGGACAGGGGGTTACGAGCAGTACTTC. It encodes CASSAGTGGYEQYF.

V is TRBV6-5 and J is TRBJ2-4; a possible D gene is TRBD2 (6 bases). CDR1 is MNHEY, CDR2 SVGAGI, per germline. CDR3 length: 15 amino acids. Trimming removed 6 bases at V and 0 bases at J, with 12 bases between. CDR3 coding DNA: TGTGCCAGCAGGCCCGGGGGACTAGCCAAAAACATTCAGTACTTC. Translating gives CASRPGGLAKNIQYF.

This sequence joins TRBV5-4 and TRBJ2-1, with D hard to call. Germline CDR1 and CDR2: SGHNT and YYREEE (reference sequence). This CDR3 is built from 12 residues. With 7 bases removed from V and 9 bases from J, the gap between germline ends came to 14 bases. CDR3 coding DNA: TGTGCCAGCGGTACCGGCGGCACTGAGCAGTTCTTC. This translates into CASGTGGTEQFF.

This clone was detected only a few times. J is TRBJ2-7 and V is TRBV5-4, with 10 bases identical to TRBD1. V shed 0 bases and J 2 bases; nucleotides not matched to a gene: 5. Looked up from germline, CDR1 is SGHNT and CDR2 is YYREEE (reference sequence). This CDR3 comprises 16 residues. The CDR3 DNA follows: TGTGCCAGCAGCTTGGTGACAGGGGGCCTAACCTACGAGCAGTACGTC. It yields the protein CASSLVTGGLTYEQYV.

The V and J genes are TRBV7-9 and TRBJ2-3, with 7 bases identical to TRBD1. This CDR3 is 15 amino acids long. Germline V gene sequence: CDR1 SEHNR, CDR2 FQNEAQ (reference sequence). The V and J ends lost 5 bases and 0 bases, in that order; junction bases with no gene match: 5. As DNA, the CDR3 is TGTGCCAGCAGCCCATTGGACAGGAGCACAGATACGCAGTATTTT. This translates into CASSPLDRSTDTQYF.

The rearrangement joins TRBV7-9 to TRBJ2-3, with TRBD2 identical over 8 bases. The V and J ends lost 6 bases and 0 bases, in that order; junction bases with no gene match: 5. CDR1 is SEHNR, CDR2 FQNEAQ, per germline (reference sequence). The length of the CDR3 is 15 residues. The CDR3 here is CASRASGYSTDTQYF. CDR3 nucleotides: TGTGCCAGCAGGGCTAGCGGGTATAGCACAGATACGCAGTATTTT. Drawing the rest from reference TRBV7-9 and TRBJ2-3, the complete variable domain is DTGVSQNPRHKITKRGQNVTFRCDPISEHNRLYWYRQTLGQGPEFLTYFQNEAQLEKSRLLSDRFSAERPKGSFSTLEIQRTEQGDSAMYLCASRASGYSTDTQYFGPGTRLTVL.

The chain employs TRBV25-1 and TRBJ2-6; 7 bases match TRBD2. The germline V gene encodes CDR1 MGHDK and CDR2 SYGVNS. The V segment lost 4 bases and the J segment 0 bases; nucleotides outside the gene matches: 0. The CDR3 consists of 15 residues. CDR3 protein: CASSGGGSGANVLTF. As DNA, the CDR3 is TGTGCCAGCAGTGGGGGGGGCTCTGGGGCCAACGTCCTGACTTTC.

The V gene is TRBV7-8, the J gene TRBJ2-1; 13 bases fit TRBD2. This CDR3 spans 15 amino acids. With 5 bases clipped from V and 6 bases from J, the junction kept 4 bases outside the gene matches. Germline V CDR1 and CDR2: SGHVS, FQNEAQ. In DNA, the CDR3 is TGTGCCAGCAGCGACGGGACTAGCGGGATCAATGAGCAGTTCTTC. This translates into CASSDGTSGINEQFF.

The chain recombines TRBV27 with TRBJ1-2, with D uncertain. The V end lost 8 bases, the J end lost 4 bases, and 11 bases lay between the germline ends. The CDR3 is 12 residues long. The germline V gene encodes CDR1 MNHEY and CDR2 SMNVEV (reference sequence). DNA for the CDR3: TGTGCCAGCGGACTCAGTCCCTATGGCTACACCTTC. Protein product: CASGLSPYGYTF.

The genes are TRBV6-5 and TRBJ1-2; D gene ambiguous. Germline V lookup: CDR1 MNHEY, CDR2 SVGAGI. V was shortened by 0 bases and J by 8 bases, with 10 bases between the two germline ends. CDR3 length: 13 residues. In nucleotides, the CDR3 is TGTGCCAGCAGTTACTCGAGGGCCTCCGGCTACACCTTC. Protein: CASSYSRASGYTF.

The rearrangement uses TRBV7-3 and TRBJ2-1, with 12 bases that match TRBD2. J lost 8 bases, V lost 0 bases, and 11 bases had no gene match. The length of the CDR3 is 18 residues. The germline V gene has CDR1 SGHTA and CDR2 FQGTGA. The CDR3 sequence is CASSLTPTTSGGDDEQFF. In DNA form, the CDR3 reads TGTGCCAGCAGCTTAACCCCCACGACTAGCGGGGGAGATGATGAGCAGTTCTTC.

This chain links TRBV30 with TRBJ1-2, with D possibly matching TRBD1 (5 bases). CDR3 length: 12 amino acids. The ends were cut back, 5 bases at V and 4 bases at J, with 11 bases in the middle. Germline V gene data show CDR1 as GTSNPN and CDR2 as SVGIG (reference sequence). The CDR3 protein is CAWVGGVYGYTF. The DNA for the CDR3 is TGTGCCTGGGTCGGAGGGGTCTATGGCTACACCTTC. Looking up the rest from reference TRBV30 and TRBJ1-2 gives the full variable domain: SQTIHQWPATLVQPVGSPLSLECTVEGTSNPNLYWYRQAAGRGLQLLFYSVGIGQISSEVPQNLSASRPQDRQFILSSKKLLLSDSGFYLCAWVGGVYGYTFGSGTRLTVV.

The chain uses TRBV6-5 and TRBJ2-5; 8 bases line up with TRBD2. Germline V gene data show CDR1 as MNHEY and CDR2 as SVGAGI. Trimming at V came to 6 bases and at J to 3 bases, leaving 9 bases not matched to a gene. The CDR3 runs to 15 residues. CDR3: CASRLRGGIEETQYF. The CDR3 nucleotides are TGTGCCAGCAGGCTCCGGGGGGGGATTGAAGAGACCCAGTACTTC.

The chain combines TRBV2 with TRBJ2-7; 9 bases are a match to TRBD1. The CDR3 contains 15 residues. The germline V gene has CDR1 SNHLY and CDR2 FYNNEI. V lost 5 bases to trimming and J lost 1 base; unmatched junction nucleotides: 6. CDR3: CASSWSGTGSYEQYF. CDR3 in DNA: TGTGCCAGCAGTTGGAGTGGGACAGGGTCCTACGAGCAGTACTTC.

The chain employs TRBV4-1 and TRBJ2-3; TRBD1 might be the D (5 bases). CDR3 size: 13 residues. V shed 10 bases and J shed 1 base, with 12 bases lying between them. Germline V gene lookup returns CDR1 MGHRA and CDR2 YSYEKL. The CDR3: CATNRGGTDTQYF. The CDR3 DNA reads as TGCGCCACGAATAGGGGCGGCACAGATACGCAGTATTTT.

The chain has TRBV19 and TRBJ1-6, with 7 bases lining up with TRBD1. The trim removed 6 bases at V and 7 bases at J, leaving 9 bases unmatched. Germline V CDR1 and CDR2: LNHDA, SQIVND (reference sequence). There are 15 residues in the CDR3. The CDR3 region is CASRDGPGGNSPLHF. DNA for the CDR3: TGTGCCAGTAGGGACGGGCCAGGGGGGAATTCACCCCTCCACTTT.

V is TRBV5-4 and J is TRBJ1-1; D not resolved. CDR1 is SGHNT and CDR2 is YYREEE in the germline V gene (reference sequence). This CDR3 has 15 residues. Trimming took 1 base from V and 4 from J, leaving 14 bases between them. Written as DNA, the CDR3 is TGTGCCAGCAGCTTGAGTTCCAACATACCCACTGAAGCTTTCTTT. This translates into CASSLSSNIPTEAFF.

The chain links TRBV30 to TRBJ1-1; the D gene is possibly TRBD1 (6 bases). From germline, CDR1 is GTSNPN and CDR2 SVGIG (reference sequence). CDR3 length: 15 amino acids. V gave up 1 base and J gave up 5 bases, with 17 bases separating them. CDR3 in DNA: TGTGCCTGGAGTGCCCCTCCAGGGGTGGGAACTGAAGCTTTCTTT. It codes for CAWSAPPGVGTEAFF.

The chain combines TRBV28 with TRBJ1-5; D is unresolved. The CDR3 length is 14 residues. The germline CDR1 and CDR2 sequences are MDHEN and SYDVKM. V shed 8 bases and J shed 4 bases, with 15 bases lying between them. DNA of the CDR3: TGTGCCAGCCGAACCCTTTCGGGTAATCAGCCCCAGCATTTT. As protein: CASRTLSGNQPQHF. The full variable domain, completed using reference TRBV28 and TRBJ1-5, is DVKVTQSSRYLVKRTGEKVFLECVQDMDHENMFWYRQDPGLGLRLIYFSYDVKMKEKGDIPEGYSVSREKKERFSLILESASTNQTSMYLCASRTLSGNQPQHFGDGTRLSIL.

The chain combines TRBV30 with TRBJ1-1; D is uncertain. V was clipped by 0 bases and J by 3 bases, with 5 bases between them. Looked up from germline, CDR1 is GTSNPN and CDR2 is SVGIG (reference sequence). The CDR3 is 12 residues long. The CDR3 region has the DNA TGTGCCTGGAGTGTCGCAGACACTGAAGCTTTCTTT. Translated, it gives CAWSVADTEAFF.

The CDR3: CASRQGYTEAFF. The CDR3, as DNA: TGTGCCAGCAGACAGGGGTACACTGAAGCTTTCTTT. The chain has TRBV28 and TRBJ1-1; 7 bases match TRBD1. The J segment lost 3 bases and the V segment lost 6 bases, leaving 1 base of the junction unmatched. This CDR3 spans 12 amino acids. Germline lookup yields CDR1 MDHEN and CDR2 SYDVKM.

This clone was recorded once. This chain connects TRBV5-6 to TRBJ2-7; 7 positions agree with TRBD1. Per germline, CDR1 SGHDT and CDR2 YYEEEE. Trimming removed 3 bases from V and 2 bases from J; junction bases left unmatched: 5. This CDR3 spans 14 amino acids. This CDR3 reads CASSSRDRAYEQYV. CDR3 sequence (DNA): TGTGCCAGCAGCTCACGGGACAGAGCCTACGAGCAGTACGTC.

This clone was seen more than once but under ten times. The CDR3 loop is CASSLVLGSGTEAFF. CDR3 nucleotides: TGCGCCAGCAGCTTGGTTCTAGGGAGTGGGACTGAAGCTTTCTTT. This chain connects TRBV5-1 to TRBJ1-1; D gene uncertain. Germline CDR1 and CDR2: SGHRS and YFSETQ. Deletions cut 0 bases from V and 5 bases from J, with 14 bases between. There are 15 residues in the CDR3.

The gene calls are TRBV5-4 and TRBJ2-2, with 12 positions matching TRBD2. The CDR3 spans 16 residues. Looked up from germline, CDR1 is SGHNT and CDR2 is YYREEE (reference sequence). After removal of 3 bases from V and 4 bases from J, the junction contained 4 bases not matched to a gene. For the CDR3, the DNA is TGTGCCAGCAGCTCGATGACTAGCGGGGGCACCGGGGAGCTGTTTTTT. It encodes CASSSMTSGGTGELFF.

The genes are TRBV14 and TRBJ1-2, with D unclear. Germline CDR1 and CDR2: SGHDN and FVKESK. V was trimmed by 5 bases and J by 4 bases, leaving 8 bases between them. This CDR3 comprises 12 residues. This chain's CDR3 is CASSEGAYGYTF. The CDR3 DNA is TGTGCCAGCAGCGAGGGTGCCTATGGCTACACCTTC.